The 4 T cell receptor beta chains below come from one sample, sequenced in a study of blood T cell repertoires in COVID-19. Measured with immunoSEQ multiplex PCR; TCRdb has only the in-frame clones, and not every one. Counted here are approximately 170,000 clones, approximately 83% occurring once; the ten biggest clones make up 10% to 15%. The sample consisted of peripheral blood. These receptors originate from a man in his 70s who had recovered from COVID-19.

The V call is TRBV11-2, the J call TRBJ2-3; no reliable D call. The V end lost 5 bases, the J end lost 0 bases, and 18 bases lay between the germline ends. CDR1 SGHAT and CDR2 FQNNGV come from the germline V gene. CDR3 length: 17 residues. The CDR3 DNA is TGTGCCAGCAGCGAACTTAGAGATCCTGTTAGCACAGATACGCAGTATTTT. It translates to CASSELRDPVSTDTQYF.

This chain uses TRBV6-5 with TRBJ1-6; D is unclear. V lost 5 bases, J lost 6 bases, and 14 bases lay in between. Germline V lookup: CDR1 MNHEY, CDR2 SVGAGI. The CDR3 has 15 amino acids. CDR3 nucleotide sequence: TGTGCCAGCAGTCCTGGGCCTCAGGTTAATTCACCCCTCCACTTT. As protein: CASSPGPQVNSPLHF.

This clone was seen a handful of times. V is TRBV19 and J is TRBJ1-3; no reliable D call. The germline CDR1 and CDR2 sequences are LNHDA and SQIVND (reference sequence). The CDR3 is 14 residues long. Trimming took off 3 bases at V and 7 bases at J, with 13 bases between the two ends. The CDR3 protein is CASSMRDKGNTIYF. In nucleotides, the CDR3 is TGTGCCAGTAGTATGCGAGACAAAGGTAACACCATATATTTT.

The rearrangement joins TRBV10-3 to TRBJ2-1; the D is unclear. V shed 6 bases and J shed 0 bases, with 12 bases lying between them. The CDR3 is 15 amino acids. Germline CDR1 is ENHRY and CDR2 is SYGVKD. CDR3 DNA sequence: TGTGCCATCAGCTATGGGCAAAGCTCCTACAATGAGCAGTTCTTC. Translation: CAISYGQSSYNEQFF.